This T cell receptor (beta chain) was identified during a study of human T cells and chemical hapten exposure (dated by TCRdb to the early 2020s). The study in broad terms: For sensitization, 2% DPC in acetone was applied to a roughly 2 cm by roughly 2 cm area of upper inner arm skin. Throughout the roughly 26-week study period, patients were also given weekly therapeutic DPC doses on the scalp. Patch testing on the upper back used Finn chambers containing 0.01% DPC, with scoring done after 6 days according to International Contact Dermatitis Research Group standards. Peripheral blood TCR repertoire changes were tracked in vivo in alopecia patients during primary and secondary sensitization to the hapten diphenylcyclopropenone (DPC). For TCR sequencing, blood came from 25 to 35 alopecia patients at anywhere from one to four time points (pre-sensitization, 2, 6 and 24 weeks). The patient cohort, mostly female, included alopecia areata with under or over 50% scalp involvement, alopecia totalis and alopecia universalis. Libraries were pooled for sequencing, and variation in per-sample TCR yields was attributed mainly to small differences in library volumes within the pool. Blood samples were taken from patients before sensitization (week 0) and then at 2, 6 and about 24 weeks after DPC sensitization.

The CDR1 and CDR2 encoded by the germline V gene are SGHTA and FQGNSA. The CDR3 runs 15 residues from the cysteine to the phenylalanine. The sequence is cut down to CDR3 DNA, 45 bases in frame from base 1. V is reduced by 1 base and J by 1 base, leaving a spacing of 7 bases between them. This clonotype appeared many times. No antigen is known for it. Within one base of it there is no much larger clone, and no base qualities were kept. Findings and caveats that apply to the study as a whole: The number of TCRs above 1 in 1000 frequency did not change with DPC sensitization; there was no evidence of global repertoire structure alterations. Patch test score was positively correlated with the number of PT1 expanded TCRs, with significance at thresholds 8, 16 and 32 but not at 4. Significantly more large CDR3 similarity clusters were formed by expanded TCRs than by pre-sensitization or healthy control sets, consistent with antigen-driven responses. Alopecia, a presumed autoimmune disease, was present in all patients, so the immune response of the patients might differ from that of healthy individuals. Repeated subsampling changed both the strength of the expansion versus patch-test correlation and the threshold at which that correlation became significant.

Library preparation employed RACE. The instrument was a NextSeq 500. Library preparation attached unique molecular identifiers to individual cDNA molecules for quantitative, reproducible TCR counting. From each blood RNA sample, both TCR alpha and TCR beta chains were sequenced. Turning to the authors' computational methods: The median number of TCRs per sample was 85,000 to 100,000, ranging from about 20,000 to 690,600. V, J and CDR3 annotation of the TCR reads was performed with the Decombinator software suite. For the PS versus PT1 abundance plots, all samples were subsampled to the same number of TCRs (28,000). TCRs were defined as expanded if absent before sensitization and observed at least eight times at the 2-week time point. Using fastp trimming at Q25 and MiXCR clonotype assembly, TCRdb reanalyzed the public sequencing data and kept in-frame beta chains. Entries are consolidated by CDR3 protein sequence, retaining the most common genes and DNA. V and J calls and clone size were set by TCRdb, not the authors. The sample data list roughly 88,000 distinct CDR3 sequences, and around 10% of these were observed just once. About 3.5% of the sample rests with the top ten.

The sample's time point label, decoded: pre-sensitization, week 0. What this sample's treatment or condition label stands for: therapeutic diphenylcyclopropenone sensitization with weekly scalp DPC. At every patch-test visit, the blood draw took place before the patch test was put on. To be eligible, patients had to be aged 18 to 70, diagnosed with alopecia and judged suitable for DPC therapy, while pregnant patients were excluded. Total RNA was isolated from unfractionated whole blood collected in Tempus Blood RNA tubes. The source was whole blood, collected in connection with sensitization to the hapten diphenylcyclopropenone (DPC). The rearranged segments are TRBV7-2 and TRBJ2-2; the D gene identity is not certain. This receptor was obtained from a woman in her 40s with alopecia areata. Some clones in this sample may be carry-over from other donors' samples. The DNA reads TGTGCCAGCAGCTTAGATAGGCGGAACACCGGGGAGCTGTTTTTT. Translation gives CASSLDRRNTGELFF.